The 7 T cell receptor beta chains below come from one sample, sequenced in a study of T-cell reconstitution after alpha-beta-depleted transplantation in children. Unique molecular identifiers tagged the TCRbeta library. TCRdb re-derived calls from the PCR reads in MiXCR, one entry per CDR3 protein. The sample has a few hundred thousand distinct CDR3 sequences; 27% are singletons. This material consisted of PBMCs, taken before TCRalphabeta/CD19-depleted stem cell transplant. All receptors derive from a boy under two years old with Wiskott-Aldrich syndrome, due to receive a stem cell transplant.

The chain employs TRBV5-1 and TRBJ2-1; 11 positions match TRBD2. The germline CDR1 and CDR2 sequences are SGHRS and YFSETQ. The CDR3 consists of 17 residues. The V gene end was trimmed by 0 bases and the J gene end by 3 bases; junction bases not matched to a gene: 5. Written as DNA, the CDR3 is TGCGCCAGCAGCTTGGCGGCTAGCGGGAGGTTCTACAATGAGCAGTTCTTC. Translation: CASSLAASGRFYNEQFF.

This clonotype has more than one count but fewer than ten. The rearrangement joins TRBV20-1 to TRBJ2-3; 8 nucleotides line up with TRBD1. The CDR3 is 14 amino acids. Germline CDR1 is DFQATT and CDR2 is SNEGSKA (reference sequence). With 5 bases clipped from V and 4 bases from J, the junction kept 8 bases outside the gene matches. In DNA form, the CDR3 reads TGCAGTGCTTCCGCCGGACAGGGATCAGATACGCAGTATTTT. It yields the protein CSASAGQGSDTQYF.

V is TRBV20-1 and J is TRBJ1-5; perhaps TRBD1 as D (5 bases). Per germline, CDR1 DFQATT and CDR2 SNEGSKA (reference sequence). Trimming stripped 6 bases from V and 6 bases from J, with 9 bases between. This CDR3 region has 11 residues. The CDR3 coding sequence is TGCAGTGCCCGGGGCGCTCAGCCCCAGCATTTT. Amino acids: CSARGAQPQHF.

This clonotype was found many times. This rearrangement joins TRBV5-1 to TRBJ2-2, with unresolved D. The ends were cut back, 0 bases at V and 3 bases at J, with 12 bases in the middle. The CDR3 length is 16 residues. Germline CDR1 SGHRS, CDR2 YFSETQ. The CDR3 loop is CASSLAGSLYTGELFF. The CDR3 DNA follows: TGCGCCAGCAGCTTGGCCGGCAGCCTCTACACCGGGGAGCTGTTTTTT.

The V and J genes are TRBV25-1 and TRBJ2-7; no firm D call. V lost 11 bases to trimming and J lost 5 bases, with 7 bases between them. Germline assignment: CDR1 MGHDK and CDR2 SYGVNS. The CDR3 is 9 amino acids. The CDR3 DNA is TGTGCCGAAGGGCACGAGCAGTACTTC. Its protein product is CAEGHEQYF.

The gene calls are TRBV9 and TRBJ2-2, with a possible D match to TRBD1 (5 bases). V was shortened by 5 bases and J by 0 bases, with 14 bases between the two germline ends. In germline, CDR1 is SGDLS, CDR2 YYNGEE. There are 16 residues in the CDR3. As DNA, the CDR3 is TGTGCCAGCAGTCATTGGCAGGGCGCGAACACCGGGGAGCTGTTTTTT. Amino acid sequence: CASSHWQGANTGELFF. Variable domain in full (rest from reference TRBV9 and TRBJ2-2): DSGVTQTPKHLITATGQRVTLRCSPRSGDLSVYWYQQSLDQGLQFLIQYYNGEERAKGNILERFSAQQFPDLHSELNLSSLELGDSALYFCASSHWQGANTGELFFGEGSRLTVL.

Of note for this clonotype: This could be a read error, since a much larger clone is one nucleotide away. This chain connects TRBV5-1 to TRBJ2-2, with D unclear. V was clipped by 4 bases and J by 0 bases, with 7 bases between them. CDR1 and CDR2 (germline): SGHRS, YFSETQ. The CDR3 sequence is 14 residues long. CDR3 residues: CASSPPTNTGELFF. DNA for the CDR3: TGCGCCAGCAGCCCCCCCACGAACACCGGGGAGCTGTTTTTT.